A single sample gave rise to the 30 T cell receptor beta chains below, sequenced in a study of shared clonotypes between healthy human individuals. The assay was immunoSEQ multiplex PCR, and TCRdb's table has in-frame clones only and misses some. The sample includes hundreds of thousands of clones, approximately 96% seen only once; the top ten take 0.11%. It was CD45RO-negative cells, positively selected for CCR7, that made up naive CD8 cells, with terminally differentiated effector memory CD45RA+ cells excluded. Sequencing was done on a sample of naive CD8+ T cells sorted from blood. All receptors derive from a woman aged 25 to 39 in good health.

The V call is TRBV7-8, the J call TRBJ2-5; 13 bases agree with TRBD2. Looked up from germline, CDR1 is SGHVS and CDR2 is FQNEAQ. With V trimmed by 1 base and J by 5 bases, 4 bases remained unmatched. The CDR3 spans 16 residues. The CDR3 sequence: CASSLELAGGRETQYF. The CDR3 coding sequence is TGTGCCAGCAGCTTAGAACTAGCGGGGGGGCGGGAGACCCAGTACTTC.

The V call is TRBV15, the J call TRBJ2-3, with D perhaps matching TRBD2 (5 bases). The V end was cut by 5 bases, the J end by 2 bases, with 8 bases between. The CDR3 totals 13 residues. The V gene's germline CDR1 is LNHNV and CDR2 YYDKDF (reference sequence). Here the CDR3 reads CATSQRLTDTQYF. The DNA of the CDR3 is TGTGCCACCAGCCAGCGGCTCACAGATACGCAGTATTTT.

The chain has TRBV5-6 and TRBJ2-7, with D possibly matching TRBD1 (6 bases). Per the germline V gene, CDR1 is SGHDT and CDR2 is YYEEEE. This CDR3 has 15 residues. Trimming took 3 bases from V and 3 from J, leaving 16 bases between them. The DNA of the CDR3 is TGTGCCAGCAGCTGGATGGGGGCTGTCGTCTACGAGCAGTACTTC. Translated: CASSWMGAVVYEQYF.

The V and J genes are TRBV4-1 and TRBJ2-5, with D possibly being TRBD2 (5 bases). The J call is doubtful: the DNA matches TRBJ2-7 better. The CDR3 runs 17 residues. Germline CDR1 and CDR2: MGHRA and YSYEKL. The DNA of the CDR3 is TGCGCCAGCAGCCAAGATCCGGGAACAGAGGATTCCTACGAGCAGTACTTC. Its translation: CASSQDPGTEDSYEQYF.

CDR3 in amino acids: CASSLAGYDRGGEQYF. The CDR3 nucleotides are TGCGCCAGCAGCTTGGCCGGGTACGACAGGGGAGGCGAGCAGTACTTC. The V call is TRBV5-1, the J call TRBJ2-7; TRBD1 aligns across 8 bases. The CDR3 is 16 amino acids. Per germline, CDR1 SGHRS and CDR2 YFSETQ. Losses at the gene ends were 0 bases for V and 6 bases for J; bases not matched to a gene: 11.

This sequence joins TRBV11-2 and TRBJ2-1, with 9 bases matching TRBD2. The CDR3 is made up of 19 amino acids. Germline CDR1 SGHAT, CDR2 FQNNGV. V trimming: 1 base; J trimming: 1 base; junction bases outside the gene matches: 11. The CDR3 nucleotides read TGTGCCAGCAGCTTAGGGAGGCTAGCGGGACTTAGTTCCTACAATGAGCAGTTCTTC. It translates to CASSLGRLAGLSSYNEQFF.

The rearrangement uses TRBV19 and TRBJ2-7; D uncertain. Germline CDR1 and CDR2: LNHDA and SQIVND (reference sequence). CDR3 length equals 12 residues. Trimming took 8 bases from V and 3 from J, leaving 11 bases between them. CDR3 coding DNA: TGTGCCAGTGGCGATGGTCGCTACGAGCAGTACTTC. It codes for CASGDGRYEQYF. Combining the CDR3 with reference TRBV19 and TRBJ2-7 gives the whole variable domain DGGITQSPKYLFRKEGQNVTLSCEQNLNHDAMYWYRQDPGQGLRLIYYSQIVNDFQKGDIAEGYSVSREKKESFPLTVTSAQKNPTAFYLCASGDGRYEQYFGPGTRLTVT.

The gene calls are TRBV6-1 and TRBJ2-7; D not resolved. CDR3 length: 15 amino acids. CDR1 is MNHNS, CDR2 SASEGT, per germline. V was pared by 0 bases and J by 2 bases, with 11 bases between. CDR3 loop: CASSEALDVTYEQYF. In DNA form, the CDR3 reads TGTGCCAGCAGTGAAGCTCTGGACGTAACCTACGAGCAGTACTTC.

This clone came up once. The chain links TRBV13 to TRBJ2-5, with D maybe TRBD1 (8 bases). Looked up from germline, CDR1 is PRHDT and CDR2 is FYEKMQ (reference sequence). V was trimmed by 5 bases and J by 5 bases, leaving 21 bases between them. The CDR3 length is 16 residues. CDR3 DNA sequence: TGTGCCAGCAGCCAAAACCCAGACAGGGGAGGGGAGACCCAGTACTTC. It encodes CASSQNPDRGGETQYF.

The CDR3 DNA reads as TGTGCCAGTAGACAGGGGGCGAGGGACACTGAAGCTTTCTTT. Its protein product is CASRQGARDTEAFF. This chain joins TRBV27 and TRBJ1-1; TRBD1 matches at 10 bases. Germline-derived CDR1 and CDR2 are MNHEY and SMNVEV (reference sequence). The CDR3 sequence is 14 residues long. V trimming: 9 bases; J trimming: 3 bases; junction bases outside the gene matches: 7.

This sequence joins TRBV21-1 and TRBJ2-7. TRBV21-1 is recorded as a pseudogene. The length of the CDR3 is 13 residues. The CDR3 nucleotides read TGTGCCAGCAGCAAAGGGGACTCCTACGAGCAGTACTTC. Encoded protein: CASSKGDSYEQYF.

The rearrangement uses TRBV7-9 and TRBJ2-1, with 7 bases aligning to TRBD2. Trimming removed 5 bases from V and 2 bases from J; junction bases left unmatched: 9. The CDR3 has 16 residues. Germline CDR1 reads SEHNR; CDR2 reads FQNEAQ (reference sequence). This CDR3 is CASSRRLAGAYNEQFF. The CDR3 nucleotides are TGTGCCAGCAGCCGTCGACTGGCGGGAGCCTACAATGAGCAGTTCTTC. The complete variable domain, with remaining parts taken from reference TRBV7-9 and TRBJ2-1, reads DTGVSQNPRHKITKRGQNVTFRCDPISEHNRLYWYRQTLGQGPEFLTYFQNEAQLEKSRLLSDRFSAERPKGSFSTLEIQRTEQGDSAMYLCASSRRLAGAYNEQFFGPGTRLTVL.

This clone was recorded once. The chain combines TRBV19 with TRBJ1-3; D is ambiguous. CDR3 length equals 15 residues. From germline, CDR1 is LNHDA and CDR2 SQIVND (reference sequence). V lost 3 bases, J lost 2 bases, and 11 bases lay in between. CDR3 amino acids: CASSIIPAPGNTIYF. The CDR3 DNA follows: TGTGCCAGTAGTATCATTCCGGCTCCTGGAAACACCATATATTTT.

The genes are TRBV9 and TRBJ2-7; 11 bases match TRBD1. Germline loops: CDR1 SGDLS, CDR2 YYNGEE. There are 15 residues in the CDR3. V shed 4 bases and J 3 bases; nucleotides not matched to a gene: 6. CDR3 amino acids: CASSPVDRGLYEQYF. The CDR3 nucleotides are TGTGCCAGCAGCCCGGTGGACAGGGGGCTCTACGAGCAGTACTTC.

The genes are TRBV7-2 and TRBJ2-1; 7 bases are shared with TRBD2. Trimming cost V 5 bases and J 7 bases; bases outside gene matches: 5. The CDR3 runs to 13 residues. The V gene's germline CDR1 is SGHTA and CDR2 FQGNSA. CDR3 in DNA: TGTGCCAGCAGCGCAGGACTAGTAAATGAGCAGTTCTTC. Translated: CASSAGLVNEQFF.

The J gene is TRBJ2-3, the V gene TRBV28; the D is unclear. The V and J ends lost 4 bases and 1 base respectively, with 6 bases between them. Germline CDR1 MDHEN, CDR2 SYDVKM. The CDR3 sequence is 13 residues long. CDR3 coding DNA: TGTGCCAGCAGTTACGGGCGCACAGATACGCAGTATTTT. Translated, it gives CASSYGRTDTQYF. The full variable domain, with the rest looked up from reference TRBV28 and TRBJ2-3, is DVKVTQSSRYLVKRTGEKVFLECVQDMDHENMFWYRQDPGLGLRLIYFSYDVKMKEKGDIPEGYSVSREKKERFSLILESASTNQTSMYLCASSYGRTDTQYFGPGTRLTVL.

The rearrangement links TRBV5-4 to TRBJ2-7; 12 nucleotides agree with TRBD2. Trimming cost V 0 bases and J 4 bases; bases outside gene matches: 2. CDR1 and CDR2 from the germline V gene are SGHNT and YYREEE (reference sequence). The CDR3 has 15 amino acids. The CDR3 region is CASSLGLAGGYEQYF. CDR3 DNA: TGTGCCAGCAGCTTGGGTCTAGCGGGAGGGTACGAGCAGTACTTC.

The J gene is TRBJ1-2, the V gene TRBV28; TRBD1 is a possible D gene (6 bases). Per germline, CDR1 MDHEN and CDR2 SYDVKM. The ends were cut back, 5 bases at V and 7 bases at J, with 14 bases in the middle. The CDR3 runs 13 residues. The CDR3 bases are TGTGCCAGCAGTCCCCTGACAGGATTTGGCTACACCTTC. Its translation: CASSPLTGFGYTF.

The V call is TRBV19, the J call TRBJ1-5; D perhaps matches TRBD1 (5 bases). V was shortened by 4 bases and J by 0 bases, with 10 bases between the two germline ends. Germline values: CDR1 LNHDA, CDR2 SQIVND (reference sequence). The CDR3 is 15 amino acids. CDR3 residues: CASSTGGYSNQPQHF. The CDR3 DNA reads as TGTGCCAGTAGTACCGGGGGGTATAGCAATCAGCCCCAGCATTTT.

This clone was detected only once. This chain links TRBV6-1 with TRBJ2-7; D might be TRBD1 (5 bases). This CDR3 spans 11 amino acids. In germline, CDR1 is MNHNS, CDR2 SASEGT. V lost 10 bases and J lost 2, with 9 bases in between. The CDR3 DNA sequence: TGTGCCACTGACAGTACCTACGAGCAGTACTTC. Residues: CATDSTYEQYF.

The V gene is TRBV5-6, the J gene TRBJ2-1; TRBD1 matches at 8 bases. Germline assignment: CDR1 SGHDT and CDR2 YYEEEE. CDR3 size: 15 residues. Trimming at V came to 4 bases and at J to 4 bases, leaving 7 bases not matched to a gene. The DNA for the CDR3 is TGTGCCAGCAGCCGAGAGGGGACAGGATACAATGAGCAGTTCTTC. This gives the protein CASSREGTGYNEQFF. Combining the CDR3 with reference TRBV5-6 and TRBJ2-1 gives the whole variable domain DAGVTQSPTHLIKTRGQQVTLRCSPKSGHDTVSWYQQALGQGPQFIFQYYEEEERQRGNFPDRFSGHQFPNYSSELNVNALLLGDSALYLCASSREGTGYNEQFFGPGTRLTVL.

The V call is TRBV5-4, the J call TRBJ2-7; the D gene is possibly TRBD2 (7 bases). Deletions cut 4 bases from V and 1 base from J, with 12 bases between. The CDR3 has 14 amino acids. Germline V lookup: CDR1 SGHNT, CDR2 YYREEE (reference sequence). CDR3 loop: CASSPGGLSYEQYF. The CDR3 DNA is TGTGCCAGCAGCCCGGGGGGCCTTTCCTACGAGCAGTACTTC. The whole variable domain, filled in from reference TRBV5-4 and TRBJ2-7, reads ETGVTQSPTHLIKTRGQQVTLRCSSQSGHNTVSWYQQALGQGPQFIFQYYREEENGRGNFPPRFSGLQFPNYSSELNVNALELDDSALYLCASSPGGLSYEQYFGPGTRLTVT.

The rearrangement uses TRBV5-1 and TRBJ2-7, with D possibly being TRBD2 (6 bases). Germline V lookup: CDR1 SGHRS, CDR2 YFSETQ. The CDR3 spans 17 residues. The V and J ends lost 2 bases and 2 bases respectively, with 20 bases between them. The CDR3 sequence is CASSFLSRGTATYEQYF. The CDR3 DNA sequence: TGCGCCAGCAGCTTCCTTTCTCGAGGGACTGCGACCTACGAGCAGTACTTC.

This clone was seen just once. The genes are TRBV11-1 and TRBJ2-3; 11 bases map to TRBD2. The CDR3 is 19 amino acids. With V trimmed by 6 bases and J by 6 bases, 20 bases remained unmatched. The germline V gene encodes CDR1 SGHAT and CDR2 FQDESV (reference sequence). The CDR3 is CASSRIGVISGRGGDTQYF. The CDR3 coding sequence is TGTGCCAGCAGTCGTATTGGCGTCATTAGCGGGAGGGGCGGTGATACGCAGTATTTT.

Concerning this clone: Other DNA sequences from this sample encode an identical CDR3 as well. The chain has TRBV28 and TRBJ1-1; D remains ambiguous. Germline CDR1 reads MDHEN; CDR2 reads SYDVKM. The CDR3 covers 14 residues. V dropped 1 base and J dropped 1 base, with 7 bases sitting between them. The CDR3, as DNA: TGTGCCAGCAGTTTATTAGTGGGGAACACTGAAGCTTTCTTT. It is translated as CASSLLVGNTEAFF.

CDR3 in amino acids: CASSYRDHITGELFF. The CDR3 DNA follows: TGTGCCAGCAGCTACAGAGACCACATCACCGGGGAGCTGTTTTTT. The chain links TRBV11-2 to TRBJ2-2; D is unclear. This CDR3 spans 15 amino acids. V was pared by 4 bases and J by 4 bases, with 13 bases between. The germline CDR1 and CDR2 sequences are SGHAT and FQNNGV.

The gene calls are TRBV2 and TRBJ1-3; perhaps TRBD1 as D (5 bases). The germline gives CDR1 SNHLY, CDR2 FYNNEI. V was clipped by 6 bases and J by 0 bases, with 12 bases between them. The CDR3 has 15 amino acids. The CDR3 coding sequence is TGTGCCAGCAGCCCCACGACAGCCTCTGGAAACACCATATATTTT. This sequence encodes CASSPTTASGNTIYF. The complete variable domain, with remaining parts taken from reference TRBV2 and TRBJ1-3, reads EPEVTQTPSHQVTQMGQEVILRCVPISNHLYFYWYRQILGQKVEFLVSFYNNEISEKSEIFDDQFSVERPDGSNFTLKIRSTKLEDSAMYFCASSPTTASGNTIYFGEGSWLTVV.

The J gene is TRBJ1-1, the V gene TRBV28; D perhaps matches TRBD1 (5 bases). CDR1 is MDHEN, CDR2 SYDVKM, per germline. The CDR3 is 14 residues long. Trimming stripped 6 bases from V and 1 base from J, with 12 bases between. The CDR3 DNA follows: TGTGCCAGCAGCTGGGTCGGGGCGAACACTGAAGCTTTCTTT. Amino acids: CASSWVGANTEAFF.

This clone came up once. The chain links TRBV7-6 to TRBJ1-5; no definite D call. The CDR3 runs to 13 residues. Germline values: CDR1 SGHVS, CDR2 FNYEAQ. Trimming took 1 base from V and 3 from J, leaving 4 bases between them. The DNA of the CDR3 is TGTGCCAGCAGCTTAGGCAACAATCAGCCCCAGCATTTT. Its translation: CASSLGNNQPQHF.

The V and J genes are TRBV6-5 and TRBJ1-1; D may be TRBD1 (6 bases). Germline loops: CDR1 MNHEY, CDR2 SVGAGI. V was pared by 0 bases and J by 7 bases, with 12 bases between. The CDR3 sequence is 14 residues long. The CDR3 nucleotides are TGTGCCAGCAGTTACTCAGAGGGGGGAAATGAAGCTTTCTTT. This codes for CASSYSEGGNEAFF.